The sequence of this T cell receptor (beta chain) was determined in a study of blood T cell repertoires in COVID-19. Across the whole study: Samples came from the United States, Italy and Spain, spanning acute and convalescent COVID-19. The cDNA or gDNA used as material had been derived from T cells, B-cell-depleted T cells, or PBMCs.

J was trimmed by 6 bases and V by 6 bases; bases with no gene match: 5. The CDR3 has 13 residues. Germline V gene lookup returns CDR1 MNHEY and CDR2 SVGAGI. Original analysis: Reference gene primer amplification yielded estimated nucleated cell counts. The table came from immunoSEQ multiplex PCR; TCRdb's copy has only in-frame clones and leaves some out. The V and J calls and the clone size are those of that table, but D and trimming were determined from the DNA. The sample consists of approximately 170,000 clones, approximately 84% of them appearing once. V usage is TRBV6-5 and J usage is TRBJ2-7; 10 nucleotides line up with TRBD1. The receptor was derived from a man aged 35-49 years who had recovered from COVID-19. The sample consisted of peripheral blood. The CDR3: CASRRDRGPEQYF. CDR3 DNA: TGTGCCAGCAGGCGGGACAGGGGTCCCGAGCAGTACTTC.